The 20 T cell receptor beta chains in this list originate from one sample, sequenced in a study of technical replicates of blood from several donors. Sequenced by immunoSEQ multiplex PCR; TCRdb stores in-frame clones only, minus some. The sample holds tens of thousands of clones; roughly 96% are singletons and the top ten take roughly 0.28%. The sequencing sample was made of T cells isolated from PBMCs. The receptor source for this set is a human donor in good health.

The chain employs TRBV9 and TRBJ2-1, with a tentative D call TRBD2 (6 bases). The germline V gene has CDR1 SGDLS and CDR2 YYNGEE. V was clipped by 0 bases and J by 7 bases, with 11 bases between them. The CDR3 is 14 residues long. The DNA of the CDR3 is TGTGCCAGCAGCGTAGTCGCCGGGGGTAATGAGCAGTTCTTC. This sequence encodes CASSVVAGGNEQFF. The entire variable domain, with the rest obtained from reference TRBV9 and TRBJ2-1, is as follows: DSGVTQTPKHLITATGQRVTLRCSPRSGDLSVYWYQQSLDQGLQFLIQYYNGEERAKGNILERFSAQQFPDLHSELNLSSLELGDSALYFCASSVVAGGNEQFFGPGTRLTVL.

The CDR3 bases are TGCGCCAGCCGGAACCCGGGACAGGAGTACGAGCAGTACTTC. It yields the protein CASRNPGQEYEQYF. The J gene is TRBJ2-7, the V gene TRBV5-1; 8 positions agree with TRBD1. CDR1 and CDR2 from the germline V gene are SGHRS and YFSETQ. There are 14 residues in the CDR3. V trimming: 7 bases; J trimming: 4 bases; junction bases outside the gene matches: 10.

In regard to this clone: Other DNA sequences from this sample encode an identical CDR3 as well. The chain combines TRBV5-1 with TRBJ2-7; weak D call: TRBD1 (6 bases). The V end lost 1 base, the J end lost 1 base, and 12 bases lay between the germline ends. The CDR3 sequence is 15 residues long. CDR1 SGHRS and CDR2 YFSETQ come from the germline V gene. CDR3 sequence reads: CASSLSQGRSYEQYF. The DNA for the CDR3 is TGCGCCAGCAGCTTGAGCCAGGGGAGATCCTACGAGCAGTACTTC.

This clone appeared a single time. The chain employs TRBV27 and TRBJ2-2, with D hard to call. Germline values: CDR1 MNHEY, CDR2 SMNVEV (reference sequence). The CDR3 is 14 residues long. Between the trimmed V and J ends, which lost 3 bases and 1 base, there was a span of 6 bases. The CDR3: CASSFRQNTGELFF. In DNA form, the CDR3 reads TGTGCCAGCAGTTTCAGACAGAACACCGGGGAGCTGTTTTTT.

Concerning this clone: The junction differs from germline at one of its ends, possibly a read error. Other DNA variants within this sample encode the same CDR3. V usage is TRBV6-5 and J usage is TRBJ2-1; 9 bases map to TRBD2. Germline V CDR1 and CDR2: MNHEY, SVGAGI. The CDR3 runs 16 residues. The CDR3 DNA is TGTGCCAGCAGTTCTTCAAGCGGGGGGAGTAAGAACGAGCAATTCTTC. This translates into CASSSSSGGSKNEQFF.

This chain uses TRBV5-1 with TRBJ1-1; the D gene is possibly TRBD1 (6 bases). Germline V gene lookup returns CDR1 SGHRS and CDR2 YFSETQ. The ends were cut back, 3 bases at V and 2 bases at J, with 14 bases in the middle. The CDR3 runs to 15 residues. CDR3 sequence reads: CASSWADSYNTEAFF. The CDR3, as DNA: TGCGCCAGCAGCTGGGCGGACAGTTATAACACTGAAGCTTTCTTT.

The V and J genes are TRBV20-1 and TRBJ2-3; no firm D call. V lost 0 bases to trimming and J lost 6 bases, with 4 bases between them. The CDR3 spans 11 residues. CDR1 is DFQATT, CDR2 SNEGSKA, per germline (reference sequence). CDR3 sequence: CSARERDTQYF. CDR3 nucleotides: TGCAGTGCTAGAGAGCGGGATACGCAGTATTTT.

This clone was recorded only once. This chain uses TRBV5-1 with TRBJ2-7, with a tentative D call TRBD2 (5 bases). Germline lookup yields CDR1 SGHRS and CDR2 YFSETQ. Trimming pared 0 bases from V and 3 bases from J, leaving 13 bases between. The CDR3 loop spans 15 amino acids. The CDR3 is CASSLAEELRYEQYF. The DNA for the CDR3 is TGCGCCAGCAGCTTGGCGGAGGAGCTACGCTACGAGCAGTACTTC.

The chain joins TRBV27 to TRBJ2-7; D is perhaps TRBD1 (6 bases). Germline V gene lookup returns CDR1 MNHEY and CDR2 SMNVEV (reference sequence). V gave up 3 bases and J gave up 6 bases, with 12 bases separating them. This CDR3 region has 13 residues. The CDR3 coding sequence is TGTGCCAGCAGTTTCGGCAGGGGCGCCGAGCAGTACTTC. This sequence encodes CASSFGRGAEQYF.

The CDR3 DNA reads TGTGCCAGCAGTTTCCGGGACAAGACCTACGAGCAGTACTTC. Protein sequence: CASSFRDKTYEQYF. V gene TRBV28 combines with J gene TRBJ2-7, with a weak D call TRBD1 (6 bases). Looked up from germline, CDR1 is MDHEN and CDR2 is SYDVKM. V lost 3 bases, J lost 2 bases, and 11 bases lay in between. The CDR3 loop spans 14 amino acids. The entire variable domain, with the rest obtained from reference TRBV28 and TRBJ2-7, is as follows: DVKVTQSSRYLVKRTGEKVFLECVQDMDHENMFWYRQDPGLGLRLIYFSYDVKMKEKGDIPEGYSVSREKKERFSLILESASTNQTSMYLCASSFRDKTYEQYFGPGTRLTVT.

This clone was seen more than once but under ten times. The chain recombines TRBV28 with TRBJ2-7; no clear D. The germline V gene has CDR1 MDHEN and CDR2 SYDVKM. The CDR3 contains 14 residues. The CDR3 region is CAVLSSEVMDEQYF. DNA of the CDR3: TGTGCGGTCCTCTCCAGCGAAGTCATGGACGAGCAGTACTTC.

The chain carries TRBV10-3 and TRBJ2-1; 14 nucleotides align to TRBD2. Germline CDR1 is ENHRY and CDR2 is SYGVKD. This CDR3 is 15 amino acids long. V lost 5 bases, J lost 9 bases, and 6 bases stayed unmatched. CDR3 sequence (DNA): TGTGCCATCAGTACGCCCGGGACTAGCGGGGGTGAGCAGTTCTTC. It translates to CAISTPGTSGGEQFF.

This clone appeared once. The rearrangement links TRBV14 to TRBJ2-5, with D perhaps matching TRBD2 (6 bases). Germline V CDR1 and CDR2: SGHDN, FVKESK. The CDR3 sequence is 15 residues long. Trimming left V 1 base short and J 4 bases short, with 13 bases between. The CDR3 DNA reads as TGTGCCAGCAGCCAAGTGGCGGGGTTGAGAGAGACCCAGTACTTC. It specifies CASSQVAGLRETQYF. The full variable domain, in which reference TRBV14 and TRBJ2-5 provide the parts outside the CDR3, is EAGVTQFPSHSVIEKGQTVTLRCDPISGHDNLYWYRRVMGKEIKFLLHFVKESKQDESGMPNNRFLAERTGGTYSTLKVQPAELEDSGVYFCASSQVAGLRETQYFGPGTRLLVL.

The chain combines TRBV6-6 with TRBJ2-7, with D possibly TRBD2 on 5 matching bases. Trimming pared 6 bases from V and 1 base from J, leaving 13 bases between. Looked up from germline, CDR1 is MNHNY and CDR2 is SVGAGI (reference sequence). The CDR3 has 14 residues. CDR3 DNA sequence: TGTGCCAGCAGCTCAACCGGGATATCCTACGAGCAGTACTTC. This translates into CASSSTGISYEQYF.

The genes are TRBV7-9 and TRBJ2-1, with D possibly being TRBD1 (6 bases). The V gene's germline CDR1 is SEHNR and CDR2 FQNEAQ (reference sequence). Between the trimmed V and J ends, which lost 4 bases and 5 bases, there was a span of 12 bases. The CDR3 has 14 residues. CDR3 amino acids: CASSSPTGNNEQFF. The CDR3 bases are TGTGCCAGCAGCTCCCCCACAGGGAACAATGAGCAGTTCTTC.

The V gene is TRBV29-1, the J gene TRBJ2-1, with TRBD2 matching over 14 bases. The CDR3 sequence is 18 residues long. Germline V gene sequence: CDR1 SQVTM, CDR2 ANQGSEA. Trimming cost V 0 bases and J 14 bases; bases outside gene matches: 18. CDR3 DNA sequence: TGCAGCGTTGAAGATCTAGGTACCGAGACTAGCGGGGGGGAGAAGGAGTTCTTC. As protein: CSVEDLGTETSGGEKEFF.

This chain links TRBV4-2 with TRBJ2-1, with a possible D match to TRBD2 (6 bases). Germline-derived CDR1 and CDR2 are LGHNA and YNFKEQ. The CDR3 is made up of 16 amino acids. V shed 1 base and J shed 0 bases, with 10 bases lying between them. The CDR3 nucleotides are TGTGCCAGCAGCCAAGTGGGACTGAGCTCCTACAATGAGCAGTTCTTC. This encodes CASSQVGLSSYNEQFF.

The genes are TRBV6-5 and TRBJ1-2, with D perhaps TRBD1 (5 bases). This CDR3 comprises 15 residues. The V gene lost 2 bases and the J gene lost 1 base, with 11 bases spanning the gap. Germline lookup yields CDR1 MNHEY and CDR2 SVGAGI. The DNA of the CDR3 is TGTGCCAGCAGTTACGGCCGGGGGAATAACTATGGCTACACCTTC. Translated, it gives CASSYGRGNNYGYTF.

This chain links TRBV2 with TRBJ2-3, with TRBD1 matching 7 bases. V trimming: 8 bases; J trimming: 3 bases; junction bases outside the gene matches: 11. Germline CDR1 and CDR2: SNHLY and FYNNEI. This CDR3 comprises 15 residues. The CDR3 here is CASPEVGQLTDTQYF. In DNA form, the CDR3 reads TGTGCCAGCCCCGAGGTGGGACAGCTTACAGATACGCAGTATTTT.

The rearrangement uses TRBV6-6 and TRBJ2-1, with 11 nucleotides matching TRBD2. Trimming cost V 0 bases and J 8 bases; bases outside gene matches: 6. There are 16 residues in the CDR3. The germline CDR1 and CDR2 sequences are MNHNY and SVGAGI (reference sequence). Here the CDR3 reads CASSYSSSGRIYEQFF. In DNA, the CDR3 is TGTGCCAGCAGTTACTCGTCTAGCGGGAGGATCTATGAGCAGTTCTTC.